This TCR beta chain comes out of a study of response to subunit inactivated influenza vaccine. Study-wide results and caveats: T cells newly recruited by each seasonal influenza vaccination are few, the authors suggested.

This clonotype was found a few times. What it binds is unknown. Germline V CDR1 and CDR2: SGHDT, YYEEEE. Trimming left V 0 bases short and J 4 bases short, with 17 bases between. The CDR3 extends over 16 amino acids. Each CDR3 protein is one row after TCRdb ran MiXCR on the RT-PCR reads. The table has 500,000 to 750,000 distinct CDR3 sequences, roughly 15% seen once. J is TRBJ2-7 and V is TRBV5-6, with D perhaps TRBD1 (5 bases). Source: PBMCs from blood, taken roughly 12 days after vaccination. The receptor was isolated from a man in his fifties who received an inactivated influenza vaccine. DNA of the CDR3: TGTGCCAGCAGCTTGGGGGGCACGCGTTCGGGTTACGAGCAGTACTTC. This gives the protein CASSLGGTRSGYEQYF.